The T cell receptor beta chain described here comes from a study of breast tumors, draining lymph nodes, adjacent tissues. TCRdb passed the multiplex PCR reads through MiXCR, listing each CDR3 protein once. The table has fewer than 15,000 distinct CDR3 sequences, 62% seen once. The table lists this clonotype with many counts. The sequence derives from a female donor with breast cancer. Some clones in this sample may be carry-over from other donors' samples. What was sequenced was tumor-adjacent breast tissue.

The CDR3 protein is CASSLVARTSGGINTQYF. The CDR3 nucleotides read TGCGCCAGCAGCTTGGTTGCCAGGACTAGCGGGGGCATCAATACGCAGTATTTT. This chain uses TRBV5-1 with TRBJ2-3; 13 positions agree with TRBD2. Trimming removed 0 bases from V and 7 bases from J; junction bases left unmatched: 11. The CDR3 length is 18 residues. Germline CDR1 reads SGHRS; CDR2 reads YFSETQ.